This TCR beta chain was identified in a study of OX40 agonist ivuxolimab in advanced cancers. At the level of the study: Three patients responded partially, comprising one with hepatocellular carcinoma and two with cutaneous melanoma. Findings of the study overall: Averaged across samples, CD8+ T cells carried more expanded clones than CD4+ did. Clonal expansion by week 6 occurred in CD4+ and CD8+ blood T cells (at 0.1 to 3.0 mg/kg).

Measured with immunoSEQ multiplex PCR; TCRdb has only the in-frame clones, and not every one. This table holds about 36,000 clones, around three quarters found once. With regard to this clone: No antigen is known for it.

The germline V and J ends were trimmed by 2 bases and 2 bases, with 25 bases remaining between them. In germline, CDR1 is MNHEY, CDR2 SMNVEV (reference sequence). The CDR3 has 20 amino acids. Material: CD4+ or CD8+ T cells sorted from blood, obtained in a trial of the OX40 agonist ivuxolimab. This TCR came from an adult with an advanced solid tumor such as melanoma, head and neck, liver or kidney cancer. The chain uses TRBV27 and TRBJ2-1; maybe TRBD1 (6 bases). CDR3 amino acids: CASSLRVLDSSPLPYNEQFF. The CDR3 nucleotides read TGTGCCAGCAGTTTAAGGGTACTGGACAGTTCCCCCCTACCCTACAATGAGCAGTTCTTC.